This TCR beta chain was captured in a study of T cell responses to AZD1222 COVID-19 vaccine. In the study overall: Second-dose recipients at about 4 or about 12 weeks were treated as one pooled group. General study points: The breadth and depth of Spike-specific TCRs increased once two AZD1222 doses had been given. Donors in the cohort were predominantly white British and more often female, and clonal diversity was possibly underestimated. AZD1222 recipients seropositive at baseline numbered only six or seven.

Regarding this clone: Its antigen is unknown.

Sequenced by immunoSEQ multiplex PCR; TCRdb stores in-frame clones only, minus some. This sample has about 100,000 clones; about 90% occur once, and the top ten carry approximately 22%. The CDR3 loop spans 13 amino acids. J gave up 5 bases and V 5 bases, and 4 bases lay outside the gene matches. CDR1 and CDR2 (germline): SQVTM, ANQGSEA. The chain carries TRBV29-1 and TRBJ1-5; 9 bases are a match to TRBD1. This clonotype was sampled from an adult in good health. The source was peripheral blood, collected on day 0 of AZD1222 vaccination. CDR3 protein: CSVIQGADQPQHF. The CDR3 nucleotides read TGCAGCGTTATACAGGGGGCGGATCAGCCCCAGCATTTT.